The rows below give T cell receptor beta chains drawn from one sample of a study of beta chain features in type 1 diabetes. This table comes from immunoSEQ multiplex PCR, and its TCRdb copy is limited to in-frame clones, with some not included. The sample comprises fewer than 900,000 clones, roughly 17% of which are singletons, and 0.02% to 0.025% rests with the top ten. The sequenced sample consisted of naive CD4+ T cells from blood. These receptors came from a woman younger than 30 in good health. Each CDR3 is given with its conserved first and last residue. The D gene is left open where the match is weak. Clone size appears in some rows only: once, few, many, or a class for an expanded clone.

TRBJ2-3	TRBV10-2	.	.	TGCGCCAGCCACGGGGGCCGGTGGACAGATACGCAGTATTTT	CASHGGRWTDTQYF
TRBJ2-7	TRBV2	.	.	TGTGCCAGCACGCCGGTGATGCGAGTCATGCGCTTC	CASTPVMRVMRF
TRBJ2-3	TRBV5-1	.	.	TGCGCCAGCAGTGTGCGGGGAGACACAGATACGCAGTATTTT	CASSVRGDTDTQYF
TRBJ1-4	TRBV7-3	.	few	TGTGCCAGCAGCTTAACGCCGAAGGAAAAACTGTTTTTT	CASSLTPKEKLFF
TRBJ1-3	TRBV19	.	.	TGTGCCAGTAGTACCACAGACTCTGGAAACACCATATATTTT	CASSTTDSGNTIYF
TRBJ2-1	TRBV7-2	.	.	TGTGCCAGCAGCTTAGGTGGGGGAGAAGTCTACAATGAGCAGTTCTTC	CASSLGGGEVYNEQFF
TRBJ2-1	TRBV6-6	.	few	TGTGCCAGCTACGGGGGCAACTCCTACAATGAGCAGTTCTTC	CASYGGNSYNEQFF
TRBJ2-7	TRBV19	TRBD1	.	TGTGCCAGCAAGACTCAAGGGCAGGGGGCTTCCTACGAGCAGTACTTC	CASKTQGQGASYEQYF
TRBJ1-2	TRBV6-5	.	.	TGTGCCAGCAGTTACGCAGCGGCTAACTATGGCTACACCTTC	CASSYAAANYGYTF
TRBJ2-5	TRBV5-1	TRBD1	.	TGCGCCACCGCGACCCCGGGACAGGGACGAGAGACCCAGTACTTC	CATATPGQGRETQYF
TRBJ2-1	TRBV4-1	.	few	TGCGCCTCCTTGGGGACTGTAGCTGCCCCCTACAATGAGCAGTTCTTC	CASLGTVAAPYNEQFF
TRBJ1-2	TRBV4-1	TRBD1	.	TGCGCCAGCAGCAAAACGACAGGGGGTGGCTACACCTTC	CASSKTTGGGYTF
TRBJ2-4	TRBV2	TRBD1	.	TGTGCCAGCAGCGGCGACAGGGCACTAGCCAAAAACATTCAGTACTTC	CASSGDRALAKNIQYF
TRBJ2-5	TRBV7-8	.	few	TGTGCCAGCAGCTTTTGGCGGGACGAAGAGACCCAGTACTTC	CASSFWRDEETQYF
TRBJ2-1	TRBV7-2	TRBD2	.	TGTGCCAGCAGCTTAAATTACCCCGTAGCGGGAGGGCCGAATGAGCAGTTCTTC	CASSLNYPVAGGPNEQFF
TRBJ2-5	TRBV7-8	.	few	TGTGCCAGCAGCATCAAGGGTGGGAGCATAGAGACCCAGTACTTC	CASSIKGGSIETQYF
TRBJ2-2	TRBV2	TRBD2	few	TGTGCCAGCGTGCGGGAGGCCACCGGGGAGCTGTTTTTT	CASVREATGELFF
TRBJ2-7	TRBV9	TRBD2	few	TGTGCCAGCAGCGTAAGTGCGGGAGATTATTACGAGCAGTACTTC	CASSVSAGDYYEQYF
TRBJ2-1	TRBV21-1	.	.	TGTGCCAGCAAGGTATCGGGACTAGCGGGAAGGGATGAGCAGTTCTTC	CASKVSGLAGRDEQFF
TRBJ2-1	TRBV7-2	.	few	TGTGCCAGCAGCTTAGAGGTTGGCGGACTCCTCTACAATGAGCAGTTCTTC	CASSLEVGGLLYNEQFF
TRBJ2-5	TRBV4-3	TRBD2	.	TGCGCCAGCAGCCAAGGGCCGGCGGGAGGGTTAGAGACCCAGTACTTC	CASSQGPAGGLETQYF
TRBJ2-7	TRBV19	.	.	TGTGCCAGTAGTATACGAGTTGGGACTGAAGTCCCCCTCTACGAGCAGTACTTC	CASSIRVGTEVPLYEQYF
TRBJ2-5	TRBV4-1	.	.	TGCGCCAGCAGCCAGGCAGAGAGACTGGAGACCCAGTACTTC	CASSQAERLETQYF
TRBJ1-1	TRBV27	TRBD1	few	TGTGCCAGCAGACACTACAGGGGGGACACTGAAGCTTTCTTT	CASRHYRGDTEAFF
TRBJ1-2	TRBV15	TRBD1	.	TGTGCCACCAGCAGGTTCCACAGGGGAATGGACGGCTACACCTTC	CATSRFHRGMDGYTF
TRBJ2-1	TRBV27	TRBD2	.	TGTGCCAGCACCAGCGGGAGGCTGTACAATGAGCAGTTCTTC	CASTSGRLYNEQFF
TRBJ2-2	TRBV7-3	.	few	TGTGCCAGCAGCTCCTCCGGGACCAACACCGGGGAGCTGTTTTTT	CASSSSGTNTGELFF
TRBJ2-2	TRBV14	.	few	TGTGCCAGCAGCCAAGTCTACATAGCGAGAGGGGGCACCGGGGAGCTGTTTTTT	CASSQVYIARGGTGELFF
TRBJ1-2	TRBV15	TRBD1	few	TGTGCCACCAGCAGAGCGGACAGGGCTGGTGGCTACACCTTC	CATSRADRAGGYTF
TRBJ2-7	TRBV27	TRBD2	.	TGTGCCAGCAGTTTTACTAGCGGGAGGGGCGAGCAGTACTTC	CASSFTSGRGEQYF
TRBJ2-4	TRBV5-6	.	.	TGTGCCAGCAGCCCCACTGGGAGGGCCAAAAACATTCAGTACTTC	CASSPTGRAKNIQYF
TRBJ2-5	TRBV18	.	.	TGTGCCAGCTCACCAGGGTCTGGGAGCGGGACCCAGTACTTC	CASSPGSGSGTQYF
TRBJ1-1	TRBV7-3	.	few	TGTGCCAGCAGCTTAACGGCCGGGGCTGAAGCTTTCTTT	CASSLTAGAEAFF
TRBJ2-3	TRBV7-2	.	.	TGTGCCAGCAGCCCAACGGCTAGCGAACGACTCACAGATACGCAGTATTTT	CASSPTASERLTDTQYF
TRBJ1-2	TRBV28	.	.	TGTGCCAGCAACCTCAGGGCTAACTATGGCTACACCTTC	CASNLRANYGYTF
TRBJ2-5	TRBV5-4	.	.	TGTGCCAGCACCGGTTGGGGGGAGACCCAGTACTTC	CASTGWGETQYF
TRBJ1-1	TRBV5-6	.	few	TGTGCCAGCAGCCCTCTGACAGAGGCTGATACTGAAGCTTTCTTT	CASSPLTEADTEAFF
TRBJ2-1	TRBV5-6	TRBD2	few	TGTGCCAGCAGCTTCGCTCTAGCGGGAGACCTCAATGAGCAGTTCTTC	CASSFALAGDLNEQFF
TRBJ2-1	TRBV15	TRBD2	.	TGTGCCACCAGCAAACTGACTAGCGGTAAATACAATGAGCAGTTCTTC	CATSKLTSGKYNEQFF
TRBJ2-2	TRBV15	.	few	TGTGCCACCAGCTCGCATTGGGAGTTGGGCACCGGGGAGCTGTTTTTT	CATSSHWELGTGELFF
TRBJ2-1	TRBV18	.	few	TGTGCCAGCACACAAGCCCAAAGGGAAGCCTATGAGCAGTTCTTC	CASTQAQREAYEQFF
TRBJ2-7	TRBV4-3	.	few	TGCGCCAGCAGCCAAGGGTCTGATAGAGTAGGGCTCGAGCAGTACTTC	CASSQGSDRVGLEQYF
TRBJ2-6	TRBV18	TRBD1	few	TGTGCCAGCTCACGAGGGACAGGGCTCTCTGGGGCCAACGTCCTGACTTTC	CASSRGTGLSGANVLTF
TRBJ1-2	TRBV7-9	.	.	TGTGCCAGCAGCTTAAATGACTATGGCTACACCTTC	CASSLNDYGYTF
TRBJ1-4	TRBV28	.	.	TGTGCCAGCATAGGGGGGACGCTGACGGGAAAACTGTTTTTT	CASIGGTLTGKLFF
TRBJ2-3	TRBV7-2	TRBD2	few	TGTGCCAGCAGCGTACTAGCGGGAGTCACAGATACGCAGTATTTT	CASSVLAGVTDTQYF
TRBJ1-5	TRBV28	.	few	TGTGCCAGCAGTTTGGATAGCAATCAGCCCCAGCATTTT	CASSLDSNQPQHF
TRBJ1-5	TRBV19	.	.	TGTGCCAGCCGGGACAGCAATCAGCCCCAGCATTTT	CASRDSNQPQHF
TRBJ2-1	TRBV2	TRBD2	few	TGTGCCAGCAGTGGGGTAGCGGGAGCCCACAATGAGCAGTTCTTC	CASSGVAGAHNEQFF
TRBJ1-2	TRBV28	.	.	TGTGCCAGCAGGGACTCGAGTCCTAACTATGGCTACACCTTC	CASRDSSPNYGYTF
TRBJ1-1	TRBV7-9	.	few	TGTGCCAGCAGCTTTCCGGTGGGAGCTTTCTTT	CASSFPVGAFF
TRBJ1-1	TRBV19	.	.	TGTGCCAGTAGTCCTGATCCGGGACACACAACCGGGGCTTTCTTT	CASSPDPGHTTGAFF
TRBJ2-5	TRBV28	TRBD2	few	TGTGCCAGCAGTTTACTAGCGGGAGGATGGGAGACCCAGTACTTC	CASSLLAGGWETQYF
TRBJ2-1	TRBV10-3	.	.	TGTGCCATCAGTTCCGATCAGCTAGCCGCCAATGAGCAGTTCTTC	CAISSDQLAANEQFF